Sequencing of this TCR beta chain was carried out in a study of blood T cell repertoires in COVID-19. Study details: PBMCs, B-cell-depleted T cells, or T cells provided the cDNA or gDNA that made up the material.

CDR3 length: 12 residues. CDR1 and CDR2 (germline): SGHRS, YFSETQ. V lost 3 bases, J lost 2 bases, and 5 bases lay in between. The assay was immunoSEQ multiplex PCR, and TCRdb's table has in-frame clones only and misses some. The data show over 120,000 clones, 88% seen once. J is TRBJ2-5 and V is TRBV5-1; D not certain. This TCR derives from a man between 70 and 80 years old with acute or convalescent COVID-19. Sequenced input: peripheral blood. This CDR3 reads CASSSAQETQYF. In DNA, the CDR3 is TGCGCCAGCAGCTCCGCGCAAGAGACCCAGTACTTC.